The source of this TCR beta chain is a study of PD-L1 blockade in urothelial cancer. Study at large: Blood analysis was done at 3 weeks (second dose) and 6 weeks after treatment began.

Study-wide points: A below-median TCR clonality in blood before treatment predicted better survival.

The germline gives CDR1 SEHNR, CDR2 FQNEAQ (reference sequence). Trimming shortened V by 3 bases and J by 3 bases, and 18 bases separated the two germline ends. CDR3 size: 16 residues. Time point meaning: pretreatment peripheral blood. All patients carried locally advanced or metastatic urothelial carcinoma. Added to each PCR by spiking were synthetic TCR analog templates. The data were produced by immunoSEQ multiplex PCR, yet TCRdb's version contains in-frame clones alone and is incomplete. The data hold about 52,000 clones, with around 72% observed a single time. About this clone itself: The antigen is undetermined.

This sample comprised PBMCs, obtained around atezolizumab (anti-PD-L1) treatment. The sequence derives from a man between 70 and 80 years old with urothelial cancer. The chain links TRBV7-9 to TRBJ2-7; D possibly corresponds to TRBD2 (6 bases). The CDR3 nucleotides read TGTGCCAGCAGCTTGGAATTGACTAGTGCCTACTACGAGCAGTACTTC. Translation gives CASSLELTSAYYEQYF.